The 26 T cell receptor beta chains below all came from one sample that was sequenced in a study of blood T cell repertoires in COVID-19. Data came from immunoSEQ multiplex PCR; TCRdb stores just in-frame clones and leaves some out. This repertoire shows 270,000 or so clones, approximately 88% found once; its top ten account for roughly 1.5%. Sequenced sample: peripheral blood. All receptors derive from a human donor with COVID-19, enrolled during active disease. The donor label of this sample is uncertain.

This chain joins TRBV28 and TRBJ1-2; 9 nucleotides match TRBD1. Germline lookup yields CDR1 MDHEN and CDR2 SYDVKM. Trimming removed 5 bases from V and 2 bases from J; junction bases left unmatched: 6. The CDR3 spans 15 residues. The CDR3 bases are TGTGCCAGCAGTATCCCGGGACAGGGCAACTATGGCTACACCTTC. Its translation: CASSIPGQGNYGYTF.

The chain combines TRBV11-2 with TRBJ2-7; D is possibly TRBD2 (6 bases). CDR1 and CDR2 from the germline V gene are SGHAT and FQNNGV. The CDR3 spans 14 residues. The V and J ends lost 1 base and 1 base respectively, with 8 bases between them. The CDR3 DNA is TGTGCCAGCAGCTTAGGACGGGGGTCCTACGAGCAGTACTTC. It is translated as CASSLGRGSYEQYF.

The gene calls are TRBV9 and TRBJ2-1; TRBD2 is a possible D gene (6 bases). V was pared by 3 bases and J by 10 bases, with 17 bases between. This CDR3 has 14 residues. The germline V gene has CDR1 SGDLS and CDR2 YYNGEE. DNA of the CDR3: TGTGCCAGCAGCGCCACACTAGGTCGGGGGGAGCAGTTCTTC. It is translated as CASSATLGRGEQFF.

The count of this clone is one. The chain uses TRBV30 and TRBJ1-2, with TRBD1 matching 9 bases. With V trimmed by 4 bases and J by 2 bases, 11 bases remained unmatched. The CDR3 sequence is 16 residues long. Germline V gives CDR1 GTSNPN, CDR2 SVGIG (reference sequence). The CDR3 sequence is CAWIGKDRGSNYGYTF. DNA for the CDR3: TGTGCCTGGATTGGTAAAGACAGGGGGTCGAACTATGGCTACACCTTC.

CDR3 coding DNA: TGTGCCAGCAGTTTTGCGGTTAGCAATCAGCCCCAGCATTTT. The encoded protein is CASSFAVSNQPQHF. The chain carries TRBV27 and TRBJ1-5; D is undetermined. CDR1 is MNHEY and CDR2 is SMNVEV in the germline V gene (reference sequence). This CDR3 is 14 amino acids long. Trimming left V 3 bases short and J 0 bases short, with 6 bases between.

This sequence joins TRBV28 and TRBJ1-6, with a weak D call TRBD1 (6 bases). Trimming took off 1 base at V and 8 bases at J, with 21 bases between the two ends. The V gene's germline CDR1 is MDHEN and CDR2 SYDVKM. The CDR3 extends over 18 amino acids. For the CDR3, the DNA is TGTGCCAGCAGTTTATTGTCGTACATTAGGGGGGGTGATTCACCCCTCCACTTT. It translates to CASSLLSYIRGGDSPLHF.

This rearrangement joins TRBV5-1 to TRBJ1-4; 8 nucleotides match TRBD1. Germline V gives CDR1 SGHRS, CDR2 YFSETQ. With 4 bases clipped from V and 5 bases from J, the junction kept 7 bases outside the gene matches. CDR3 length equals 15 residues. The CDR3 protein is CASSLLDRVNEKLFF. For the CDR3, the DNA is TGCGCCAGCAGCCTCCTGGACAGGGTGAATGAAAAACTGTTTTTT. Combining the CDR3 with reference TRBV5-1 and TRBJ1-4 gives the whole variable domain KAGVTQTPRYLIKTRGQQVTLSCSPISGHRSVSWYQQTPGQGLQFLFEYFSETQRNKGNFPGRFSGRQFSNSRSEMNVSTLELGDSALYLCASSLLDRVNEKLFFGSGTQLSVL.

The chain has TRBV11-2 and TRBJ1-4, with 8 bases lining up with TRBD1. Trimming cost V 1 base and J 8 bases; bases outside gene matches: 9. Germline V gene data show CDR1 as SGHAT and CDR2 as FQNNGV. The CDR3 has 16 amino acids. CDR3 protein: CASSLGVRTGLEKLFF. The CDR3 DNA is TGTGCCAGCAGCTTAGGCGTCCGGACAGGGCTGGAAAAACTGTTTTTT.

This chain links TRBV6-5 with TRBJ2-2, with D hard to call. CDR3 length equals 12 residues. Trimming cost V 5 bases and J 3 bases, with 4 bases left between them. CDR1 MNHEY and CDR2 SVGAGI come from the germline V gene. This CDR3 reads CASSPHTGELFF. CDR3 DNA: TGTGCCAGCAGTCCTCACACCGGGGAGCTGTTTTTT.

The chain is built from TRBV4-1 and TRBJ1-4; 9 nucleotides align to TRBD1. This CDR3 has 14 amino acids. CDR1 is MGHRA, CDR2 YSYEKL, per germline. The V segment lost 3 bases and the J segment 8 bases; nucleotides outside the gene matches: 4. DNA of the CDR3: TGCGCCAGCAGCCAGACGACAGGGGGGGAAAAACTGTTTTTT. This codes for CASSQTTGGEKLFF.

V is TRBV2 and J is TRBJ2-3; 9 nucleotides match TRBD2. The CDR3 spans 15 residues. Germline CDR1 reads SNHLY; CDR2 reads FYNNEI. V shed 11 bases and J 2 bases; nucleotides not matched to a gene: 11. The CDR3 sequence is CAGGKREASTDTQYF. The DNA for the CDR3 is TGTGCCGGAGGGAAGCGGGAGGCCTCCACAGATACGCAGTATTTT.

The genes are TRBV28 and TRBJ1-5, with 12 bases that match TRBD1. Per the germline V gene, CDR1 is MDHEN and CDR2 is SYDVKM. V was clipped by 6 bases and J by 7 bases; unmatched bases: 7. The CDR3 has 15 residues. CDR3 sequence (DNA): TGTGCCAGCAGCCTCACGGGACAGGGGGCCCAGCCCCAGCATTTT. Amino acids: CASSLTGQGAQPQHF.

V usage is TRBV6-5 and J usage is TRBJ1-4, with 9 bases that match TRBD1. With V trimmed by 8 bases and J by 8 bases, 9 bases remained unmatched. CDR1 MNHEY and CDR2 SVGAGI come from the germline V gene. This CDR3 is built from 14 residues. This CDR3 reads CASGLGTGKEKLFF. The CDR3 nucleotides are TGTGCCAGCGGACTGGGGACAGGGAAAGAAAAACTGTTTTTT.

CDR3 sequence: CASAGEMRETQYF. As DNA, the CDR3 is TGTGCCAGCGCGGGGGAGATGAGGGAGACCCAGTACTTC. V is TRBV7-2 and J is TRBJ2-5; the match to TRBD2 covers 7 bases. The junction had 8 bases not matched to a gene; V was cut back by 8 bases and J by 5 bases. The length of the CDR3 is 13 residues. Per the germline V gene, CDR1 is SGHTA and CDR2 is FQGNSA.

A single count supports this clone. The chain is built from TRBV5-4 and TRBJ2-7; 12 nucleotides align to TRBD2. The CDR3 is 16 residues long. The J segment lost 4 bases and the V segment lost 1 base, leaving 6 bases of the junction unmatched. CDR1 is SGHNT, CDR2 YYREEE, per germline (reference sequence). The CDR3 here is CASSLMTSGGVYEQYF. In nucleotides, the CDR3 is TGTGCCAGCAGCTTGATGACTAGCGGGGGTGTATACGAGCAGTACTTC. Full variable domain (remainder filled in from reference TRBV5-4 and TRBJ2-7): ETGVTQSPTHLIKTRGQQVTLRCSSQSGHNTVSWYQQALGQGPQFIFQYYREEENGRGNFPPRFSGLQFPNYSSELNVNALELDDSALYLCASSLMTSGGVYEQYFGPGTRLTVT.

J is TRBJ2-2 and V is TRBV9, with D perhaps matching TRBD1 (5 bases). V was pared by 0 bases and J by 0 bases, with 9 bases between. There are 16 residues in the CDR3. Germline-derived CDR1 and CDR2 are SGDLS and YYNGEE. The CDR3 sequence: CASSVAWGANTGELFF. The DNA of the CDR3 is TGTGCCAGCAGCGTAGCTTGGGGCGCGAACACCGGGGAGCTGTTTTTT.

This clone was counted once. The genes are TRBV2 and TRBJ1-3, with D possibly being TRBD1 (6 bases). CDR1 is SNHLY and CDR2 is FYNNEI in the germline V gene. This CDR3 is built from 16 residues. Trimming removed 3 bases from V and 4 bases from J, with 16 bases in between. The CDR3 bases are TGTGCCAGCAGTGAGGTCCGGGGGGCAGGAGGAAACACCATATATTTT. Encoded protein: CASSEVRGAGGNTIYF.

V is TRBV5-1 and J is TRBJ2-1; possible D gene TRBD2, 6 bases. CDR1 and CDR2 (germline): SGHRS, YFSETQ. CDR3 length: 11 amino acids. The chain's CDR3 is CASREHNEQFF. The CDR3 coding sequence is TGCGCTAGTCGGGAGCACAATGAGCAGTTCTTC.

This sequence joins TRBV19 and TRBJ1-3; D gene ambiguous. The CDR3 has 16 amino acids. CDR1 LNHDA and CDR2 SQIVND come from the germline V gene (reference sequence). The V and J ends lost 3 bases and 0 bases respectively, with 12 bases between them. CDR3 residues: CASSIGERSSGNTIYF. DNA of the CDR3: TGTGCCAGTAGTATCGGGGAGAGAAGCTCTGGAAACACCATATATTTT. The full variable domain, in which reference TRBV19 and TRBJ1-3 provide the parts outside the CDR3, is DGGITQSPKYLFRKEGQNVTLSCEQNLNHDAMYWYRQDPGQGLRLIYYSQIVNDFQKGDIAEGYSVSREKKESFPLTVTSAQKNPTAFYLCASSIGERSSGNTIYFGEGSWLTVV.

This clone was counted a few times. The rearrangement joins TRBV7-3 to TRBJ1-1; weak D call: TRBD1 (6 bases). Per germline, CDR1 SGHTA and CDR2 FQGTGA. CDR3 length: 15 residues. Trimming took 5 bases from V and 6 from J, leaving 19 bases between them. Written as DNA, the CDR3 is TGTGCCAGCAGCCCAATAGGGGTGACAGGATCTGAAGCTTTCTTT. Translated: CASSPIGVTGSEAFF.

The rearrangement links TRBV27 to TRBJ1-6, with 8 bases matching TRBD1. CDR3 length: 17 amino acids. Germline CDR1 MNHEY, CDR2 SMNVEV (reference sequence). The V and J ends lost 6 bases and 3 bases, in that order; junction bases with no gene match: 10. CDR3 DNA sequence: TGTGCCAGCAGCTTAGACAGGGGAAGGTTCTATAATTCACCCCTCCACTTT. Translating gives CASSLDRGRFYNSPLHF.

The CDR3 loop is CASRTRAPGEAFF. The CDR3 bases are TGTGCCAGCAGAACCAGGGCCCCAGGGGAAGCTTTCTTT. The chain is built from TRBV6-5 and TRBJ1-1, with D tentatively TRBD1 (5 bases). Per the germline V gene, CDR1 is MNHEY and CDR2 is SVGAGI. Deletions cut 6 bases from V and 8 bases from J, with 16 bases between. This CDR3 region has 13 residues.

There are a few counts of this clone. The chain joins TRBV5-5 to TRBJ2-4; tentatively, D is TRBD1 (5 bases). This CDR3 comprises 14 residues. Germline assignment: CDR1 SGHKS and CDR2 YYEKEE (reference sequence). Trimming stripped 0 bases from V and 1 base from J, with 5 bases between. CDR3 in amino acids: CASSLEGAKNIQYF. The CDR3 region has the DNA TGTGCCAGCAGCTTGGAGGGGGCCAAAAACATTCAGTACTTC.

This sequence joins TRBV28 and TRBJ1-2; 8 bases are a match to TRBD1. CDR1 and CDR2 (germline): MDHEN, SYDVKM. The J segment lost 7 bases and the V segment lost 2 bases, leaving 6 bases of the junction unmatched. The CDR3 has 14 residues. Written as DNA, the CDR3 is TGTGCCAGCAGTTTAGGGACAGGACGAGGTGGCTACACCTTC. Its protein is CASSLGTGRGGYTF.

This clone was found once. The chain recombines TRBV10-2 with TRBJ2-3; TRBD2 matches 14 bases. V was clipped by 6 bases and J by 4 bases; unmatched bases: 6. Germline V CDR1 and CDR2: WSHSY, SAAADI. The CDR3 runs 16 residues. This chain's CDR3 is CASRGQGLAGADTQYF. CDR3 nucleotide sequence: TGCGCCAGCAGGGGTCAGGGACTAGCGGGAGCAGATACGCAGTATTTT.

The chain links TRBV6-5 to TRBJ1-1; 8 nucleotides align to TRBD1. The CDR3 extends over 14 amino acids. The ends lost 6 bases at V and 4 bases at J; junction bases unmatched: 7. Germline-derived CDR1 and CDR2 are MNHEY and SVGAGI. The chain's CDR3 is CASRSDREGTEAFF. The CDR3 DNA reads TGTGCCAGCAGATCGGACAGGGAAGGCACTGAAGCTTTCTTT.